Listed below are T cell receptor beta chains from one sample, sequenced in a study of T cell repertoires in cytomegalovirus infection. TCRdb re-derived calls from the reads in MiXCR, one entry per CDR3 protein. Of 100,000 or so distinct CDR3 sequences in the sample, more than 20% were seen once. The sample consisted of CD8+ T cells from PBMCs. All receptors derive from a human donor in good health (CMV status not recorded). Some clones in this sample may be carry-over from other donors' samples. Both conserved end residues are part of each CDR3. A D gene is named only where the DNA matches it firmly. The size field is filled for only some rows; it gives once, few, many or a size class.

clone_size,v_call,j_call,d_call,cdr3_nt,cdr3_aa
NA,TRBV9,TRBJ2-2,TRBD2,TGTGCCAGCAGCGTAGTGACTAGCGGGGGAACCGGGGAGCTGTTTTTT,CASSVVTSGGTGELFF
NA,TRBV28,TRBJ1-1,TRBD1,TGTGCCAGCAGCCCGACCGGGACAGGGGACACTGAAGCTTTCTTT,CASSPTGTGDTEAFF
many,TRBV7-2,TRBJ2-7,NA,TGTGCCAGCAGCTTAGAATGGGACGCAGCCTACGAGCAGTACTTC,CASSLEWDAAYEQYF
few,TRBV30,TRBJ1-1,NA,TGTGCCTGGAGTGTACGAAGGTCGGTGGTGAACACTGAAGCTTTCTTT,CAWSVRRSVVNTEAFF
NA,TRBV5-8,TRBJ2-1,TRBD2,TGTGCCAGCAGCTCCCTTGGGGGACTAGCGGAACGGAATGAGCAGTTCTTC,CASSSLGGLAERNEQFF
many,TRBV28,TRBJ1-1,TRBD1,TGTGCCAGCAGTGAGGACAGGGTGGCCACTGAAGCTTTCTTT,CASSEDRVATEAFF
NA,TRBV6-2/TRBV6-3,TRBJ1-1,NA,TGTGCCAGCAGTTCACGACAGGCGTACACTGAAGCTTTCTTT,CASSSRQAYTEAFF
NA,TRBV20-1,TRBJ1-6,NA,TGCAGTGCTAGAGGGGGTGCTCGAGGGATCAGCTATAATTCACCCCTCCACTTT,CSARGGARGISYNSPLHF
few,TRBV4-3,TRBJ2-7,NA,TGCGCCAGCAGCGACCGGGATTCCTACGAGCAGTACTTC,CASSDRDSYEQYF
few,TRBV14,TRBJ2-3,TRBD2,TGTGCCAGCAGCCCCCCTAGCGGGGGGGCAGGAGATACGCAGTATTTT,CASSPPSGGAGDTQYF
few,TRBV29-1,TRBJ2-1,NA,TGCAGCGTTGAAGCTCGCACCCCCTACAATGAGCAGTTCTTC,CSVEARTPYNEQFF
few,TRBV7-2,TRBJ2-5,TRBD1,TGTGCCAGCAGCCTAGACAGGGGACAAGAGACCCAGTACTTC,CASSLDRGQETQYF
NA,TRBV2,TRBJ2-3,NA,TGTGCCAGCAGACCCGGGGGAGCAGGAGATACGCAGTATTTT,CASRPGGAGDTQYF
few,TRBV5-4,TRBJ2-5,NA,TGTGCCAGCAGCTTGGCCATGCAGGGACCCCAAGAGACCCAGTACTTC,CASSLAMQGPQETQYF
many,TRBV7-7,TRBJ2-2,TRBD2,TGTGCCAGCAGCCCCCTGGCTAGCGGGGTGGAGGCCGGGGAGCTGTTTTTT,CASSPLASGVEAGELFF
few,TRBV10-3,TRBJ2-1,NA,TGTGCCATCAGTGAGTCAGGGGACGGATACAATGAGCAGTTCTTC,CAISESGDGYNEQFF
NA,TRBV13,TRBJ2-2,NA,TGTGCCAGCAGTCTAGGGCGGTACACCGGGGAGCTGTTTTTT,CASSLGRYTGELFF
few,TRBV20-1,TRBJ1-6,NA,TGCAGTGCCAAAGGCGGACCTTCACCCCTCCACTTT,CSAKGGPSPLHF
many,TRBV27,TRBJ2-7,NA,TGTGCCAGCAGCCTTAGCGGCAGCTCCTACGAGCAGTACTTC,CASSLSGSSYEQYF
many,TRBV3-1,TRBJ1-1,NA,TGTGCCAGCAGCCTCAACCTACAGGGTCGGACTGAAGCTTTCTTT,CASSLNLQGRTEAFF